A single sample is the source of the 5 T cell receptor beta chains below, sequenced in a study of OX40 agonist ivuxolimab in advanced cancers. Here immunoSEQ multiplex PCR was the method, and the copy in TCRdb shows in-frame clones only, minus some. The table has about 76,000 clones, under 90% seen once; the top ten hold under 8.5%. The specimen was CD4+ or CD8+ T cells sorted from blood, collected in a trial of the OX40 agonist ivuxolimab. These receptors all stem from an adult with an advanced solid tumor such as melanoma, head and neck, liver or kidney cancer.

The chain's CDR3 is CASSRTDTYEQYF. DNA of the CDR3: TGTGCCAGTAGTAGGACAGACACCTACGAGCAGTACTTC. The chain employs TRBV19 and TRBJ2-7, with D possibly matching TRBD1 (6 bases). V lost 4 bases to trimming and J lost 2 bases, with 9 bases between them. CDR1 and CDR2 (germline): LNHDA, SQIVND (reference sequence). The length of the CDR3 is 13 residues.

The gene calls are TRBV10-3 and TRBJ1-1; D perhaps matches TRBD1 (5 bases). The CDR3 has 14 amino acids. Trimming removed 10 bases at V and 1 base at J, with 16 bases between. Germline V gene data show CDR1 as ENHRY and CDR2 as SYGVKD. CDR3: CATLDSSANTEAFF. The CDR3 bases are TGTGCCACCTTAGACAGCAGCGCGAACACTGAAGCTTTCTTT.

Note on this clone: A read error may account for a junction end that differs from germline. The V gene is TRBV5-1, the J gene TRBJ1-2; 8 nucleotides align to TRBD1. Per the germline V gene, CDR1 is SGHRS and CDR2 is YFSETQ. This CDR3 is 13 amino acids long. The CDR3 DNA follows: TGCGCCAGCAGGTTGGACAGGGCCGATGGCTACACCTTC. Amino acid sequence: CASRLDRADGYTF. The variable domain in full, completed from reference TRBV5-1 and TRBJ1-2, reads KAGVTQTPRYLIKTRGQQVTLSCSPISGHRSVSWYQQTPGQGLQFLFEYFSETQRNKGNFPGRFSGRQFSNSRSEMNVSTLELGDSALYLCASRLDRADGYTFGSGTRLTVV.

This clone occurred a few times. The CDR3 DNA reads as TGTGCCAGCAGTTTTCCCACGGGTCACCCGGGTCAGAATTCACCCCTCCACTTT. The encoded protein is CASSFPTGHPGQNSPLHF. V gene TRBV28 combines with J gene TRBJ1-6; no definite D call. This CDR3 spans 18 amino acids. Germline CDR1 reads MDHEN; CDR2 reads SYDVKM. V gave up 3 bases and J gave up 7 bases, with 22 bases separating them.

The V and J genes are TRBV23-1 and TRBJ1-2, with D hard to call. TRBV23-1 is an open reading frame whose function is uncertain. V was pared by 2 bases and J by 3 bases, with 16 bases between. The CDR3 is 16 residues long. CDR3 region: CASSQVEGTGDYGYTF. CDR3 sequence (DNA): TGCGCCAGCAGTCAAGTCGAAGGAACCGGGGACTATGGCTACACCTTC.